Below, 21 T cell receptor beta chains from the same sample are listed, as sequenced in a study of blood T cell repertoires in COVID-19. Sequenced by immunoSEQ multiplex PCR; TCRdb stores in-frame clones only, minus some. The sample records 200,000 to 250,000 clones, about 79% being singletons. Sample: PBMCs or T cells enriched from blood (not recorded which). The receptors were gathered from a woman aged 55-70 years who had recovered from COVID-19.

V and J are TRBV11-2 and TRBJ1-3; the D is unclear. The length of the CDR3 is 17 residues. V lost 5 bases to trimming and J lost 0 bases, with 17 bases between them. Germline V gene lookup returns CDR1 SGHAT and CDR2 FQNNGV. The CDR3 sequence: CASSPRGQISSGNTIYF. Written as DNA, the CDR3 is TGTGCCAGCAGCCCCCGCGGCCAAATAAGCTCTGGAAACACCATATATTTT.

The chain couples TRBV19 to TRBJ2-1; 13 positions agree with TRBD2. The length of the CDR3 is 15 residues. V dropped 5 bases and J dropped 8; count of bases not matched to a gene: 6. CDR1 is LNHDA, CDR2 SQIVND, per germline (reference sequence). CDR3 in amino acids: CASSELAGGPDEQFF. Here the CDR3 DNA reads TGTGCCAGTAGTGAACTAGCGGGAGGGCCAGATGAGCAGTTCTTC. Together with reference TRBV19 and TRBJ2-1, the CDR3 gives the full variable domain: DGGITQSPKYLFRKEGQNVTLSCEQNLNHDAMYWYRQDPGQGLRLIYYSQIVNDFQKGDIAEGYSVSREKKESFPLTVTSAQKNPTAFYLCASSELAGGPDEQFFGPGTRLTVL.

The J gene is TRBJ2-2, the V gene TRBV24-1; the D gene is possibly TRBD2 (5 bases). CDR3 length equals 12 residues. The germline V gene encodes CDR1 KGHDR and CDR2 SFDVKD. V was cut by 9 bases and J by 3 bases, with 7 bases left in between. CDR3 nucleotides: TGTGCCACCCAGAGGGACACCGGGGAGCTGTTTTTT. Residues: CATQRDTGELFF.

The chain employs TRBV6-5 and TRBJ1-6; tentative D call: TRBD1 (6 bases). Germline V gene lookup returns CDR1 MNHEY and CDR2 SVGAGI. The length of the CDR3 is 14 residues. The ends were cut back, 7 bases at V and 9 bases at J, with 16 bases in the middle. CDR3 bases: TGTGCCAGCATTAGGACAGTCGGGATTTCACCCCTCCACTTT. It translates to CASIRTVGISPLHF.

This clone was found once. The chain has TRBV4-1 and TRBJ2-2; no definite D call. The length of the CDR3 is 12 residues. Germline V gives CDR1 MGHRA, CDR2 YSYEKL. Trimming pared 1 base from V and 5 bases from J, leaving 2 bases between. The CDR3 nucleotides read TGCGCCAGCAGCCAAGTAACCGGGGAGCTGTTTTTT. It yields the protein CASSQVTGELFF.

This clone has only a few counts. J is TRBJ1-1 and V is TRBV19; 9 positions match TRBD1. J was trimmed by 4 bases and V by 11 bases; bases with no gene match: 8. The CDR3 is 13 amino acids. Germline V CDR1 and CDR2: LNHDA, SQIVND (reference sequence). CDR3 loop: CAVNRGPGTEAFF. CDR3 nucleotide sequence: TGTGCCGTGAACAGGGGGCCGGGCACTGAAGCTTTCTTT.

The J gene is TRBJ1-3, the V gene TRBV25-1, with D uncertain. V lost 7 bases and J 1 base, leaving 11 bases between the germline ends. Germline V gene lookup returns CDR1 MGHDK and CDR2 SYGVNS. CDR3 length: 14 amino acids. CDR3 sequence (DNA): TGTGCCAGCACCCAAACATCGTCTGGAAACACCATATATTTT. The encoded protein is CASTQTSSGNTIYF.

The V call is TRBV6-2 or TRBV6-3, the J call TRBJ2-3; 8 positions agree with TRBD2. The V gene end was trimmed by 4 bases and the J gene end by 2 bases; junction bases not matched to a gene: 8. Germline CDR1 reads MNHEY; CDR2 reads SVGEGT. This CDR3 comprises 16 residues. CDR3 coding DNA: TGTGCCAGCAGTTTTGGCGGGGGGCGCGACACAGATACGCAGTATTTT. Its protein is CASSFGGGRDTDTQYF.

This rearrangement joins TRBV19 to TRBJ2-5, with TRBD1 as a possible D gene (6 bases). V gave up 4 bases and J gave up 7 bases, with 16 bases separating them. Germline CDR1 and CDR2: LNHDA and SQIVND (reference sequence). This CDR3 has 14 residues. CDR3 loop: CASSNAGVAGTQYF. Here the CDR3 DNA reads TGTGCCAGTAGTAATGCAGGGGTCGCGGGGACCCAGTACTTC.

The chain joins TRBV10-3 to TRBJ1-6, with 8 bases aligning to TRBD1. The CDR3 length is 13 residues. Germline CDR1 and CDR2: ENHRY and SYGVKD. The junction had 6 bases not matched to a gene; V was cut back by 10 bases and J by 7 bases. CDR3 region: CATRGQGNSPLHF. The CDR3 region has the DNA TGTGCCACCAGAGGACAGGGCAATTCACCCCTCCACTTT.

The chain joins TRBV9 to TRBJ2-5; TRBD2 agrees at 9 bases. Germline V gene lookup returns CDR1 SGDLS and CDR2 YYNGEE. The CDR3 consists of 16 residues. Trimming removed 0 bases from V and 1 base from J; junction bases left unmatched: 4. Written as DNA, the CDR3 is TGTGCCAGCAGCGTAGGTATTAGCGGGGGCCAAGAGACCCAGTACTTC. Its translation is CASSVGISGGQETQYF.

V and J are TRBV4-3 and TRBJ2-1; unclear D gene. V was cut by 4 bases and J by 7 bases, with 5 bases left in between. The CDR3 sequence is 11 residues long. Germline values: CDR1 LGHNA, CDR2 YSLEER. CDR3 DNA sequence: TGCGCCAGCAGCCTACTGAATGAGCAGTTCTTC. Its protein is CASSLLNEQFF.

The J gene is TRBJ2-2, the V gene TRBV5-6, with 8 bases lining up with TRBD1. The V gene end was trimmed by 2 bases and the J gene end by 2 bases; junction bases not matched to a gene: 5. There are 16 residues in the CDR3. Germline V CDR1 and CDR2: SGHDT, YYEEEE. Here the CDR3 DNA reads TGTGCCAGCAGCTTCGGGACAGGAATTAACACCGGGGAGCTGTTTTTT. Encoded protein: CASSFGTGINTGELFF.

The chain uses TRBV5-1 and TRBJ1-3, with D possibly TRBD1 on 6 matching bases. CDR1 is SGHRS and CDR2 is YFSETQ in the germline V gene. The V and J ends lost 1 base and 0 bases respectively, with 8 bases between them. CDR3 length: 15 amino acids. The CDR3: CASSLTGSSGNTIYF. CDR3 bases: TGCGCCAGCAGCTTGACAGGGTCCTCTGGAAACACCATATATTTT.

The chain employs TRBV2 and TRBJ1-3; 7 bases fit TRBD1. The CDR3 is 14 residues long. Germline loops: CDR1 SNHLY, CDR2 FYNNEI. The V gene end was trimmed by 7 bases and the J gene end by 0 bases; junction bases not matched to a gene: 3. The CDR3 DNA follows: TGTGCCAGCAAGACAGGGCCCTCTGGAAACACCATATATTTT. It specifies CASKTGPSGNTIYF.

CDR3 DNA: TGTGCCAGTACGGACAGGGAGGGTCAGCCCCAGCATTTT. Its translation is CASTDREGQPQHF. V and J are TRBV19 and TRBJ1-5; 8 bases line up with TRBD1. J was trimmed by 6 bases and V by 7 bases; bases with no gene match: 5. The length of the CDR3 is 13 residues. The germline CDR1 and CDR2 sequences are LNHDA and SQIVND (reference sequence). Full variable domain (rest looked up from reference TRBV19 and TRBJ1-5): DGGITQSPKYLFRKEGQNVTLSCEQNLNHDAMYWYRQDPGQGLRLIYYSQIVNDFQKGDIAEGYSVSREKKESFPLTVTSAQKNPTAFYLCASTDREGQPQHFGDGTRLSIL.

The genes are TRBV18 and TRBJ2-6; possible D gene TRBD2, 6 bases. Trimming left V 3 bases short and J 4 bases short, with 13 bases between. The germline CDR1 and CDR2 sequences are KGHSH and LQKENI. The CDR3 extends over 16 amino acids. DNA of the CDR3: TGTGCCAGCTCACCGCCGGAGGGAGCCGGGGCCAACGTCCTGACTTTC. It codes for CASSPPEGAGANVLTF.

This clone was detected once. The V gene is TRBV4-3, the J gene TRBJ2-3, with D perhaps TRBD2 (7 bases). Germline V lookup: CDR1 LGHNA, CDR2 YSLEER. The CDR3 spans 18 residues. The germline V and J ends were trimmed by 3 bases and 0 bases, with 19 bases remaining between them. Here the CDR3 DNA reads TGCGCCAGCAGCCAGAGCCATCCGGGGGGCGCTAGCACAGATACGCAGTATTTT. It specifies CASSQSHPGGASTDTQYF.

The chain couples TRBV5-4 to TRBJ2-1; 10 bases match TRBD1. The CDR3 sequence is 16 residues long. V lost 6 bases, J lost 1 base, and 7 bases stayed unmatched. CDR1 and CDR2 (germline): SGHNT, YYREEE (reference sequence). For the CDR3, the DNA is TGTGCCAGCAAAACCCCGGGACAGGGGTCCTACAATGAGCAGTTCTTC. Translation: CASKTPGQGSYNEQFF.

CDR3 DNA: TGTGCCAGCAGTTCTAGAGGGCAGGCCTATGGCTACACCTTC. Residues: CASSSRGQAYGYTF. This chain connects TRBV27 to TRBJ1-2; D remains unclear. Trimming left V 4 bases short and J 4 bases short, with 13 bases between. The CDR3 loop spans 14 amino acids. Germline CDR1 MNHEY, CDR2 SMNVEV (reference sequence).

The J gene is TRBJ2-4, the V gene TRBV7-2, with TRBD1 as a possible D gene (6 bases). The CDR3 is 16 residues long. CDR1 SGHTA and CDR2 FQGNSA come from the germline V gene. V dropped 5 bases and J dropped 0 bases, with 14 bases sitting between them. CDR3 residues: CASSEGHLVAKNIQYF. CDR3 nucleotide sequence: TGTGCCAGCAGCGAGGGACACCTAGTAGCCAAAAACATTCAGTACTTC.